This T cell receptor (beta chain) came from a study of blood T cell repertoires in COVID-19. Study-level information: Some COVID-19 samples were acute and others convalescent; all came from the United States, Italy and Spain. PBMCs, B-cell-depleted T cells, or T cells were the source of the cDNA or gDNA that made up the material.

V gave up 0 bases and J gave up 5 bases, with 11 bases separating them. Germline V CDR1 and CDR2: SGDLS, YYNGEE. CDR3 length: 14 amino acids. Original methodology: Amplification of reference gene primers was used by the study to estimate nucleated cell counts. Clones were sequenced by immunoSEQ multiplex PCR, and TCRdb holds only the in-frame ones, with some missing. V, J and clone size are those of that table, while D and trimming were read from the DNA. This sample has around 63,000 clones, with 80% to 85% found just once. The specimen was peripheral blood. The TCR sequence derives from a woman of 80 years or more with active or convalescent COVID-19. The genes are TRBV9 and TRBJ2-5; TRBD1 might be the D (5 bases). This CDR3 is CASSVGQGGETQYF. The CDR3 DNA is TGTGCCAGCAGCGTAGGCCAGGGCGGTGAGACCCAGTACTTC.